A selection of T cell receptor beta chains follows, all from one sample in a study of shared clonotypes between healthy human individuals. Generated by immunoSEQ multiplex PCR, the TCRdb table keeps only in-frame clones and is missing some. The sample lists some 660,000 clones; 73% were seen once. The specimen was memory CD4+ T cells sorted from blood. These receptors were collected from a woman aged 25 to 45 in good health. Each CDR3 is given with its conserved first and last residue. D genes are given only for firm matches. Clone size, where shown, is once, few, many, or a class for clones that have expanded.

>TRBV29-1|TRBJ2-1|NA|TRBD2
TGCAGCGTTGAATTGGCGGGAGCTTACTACAATGAGCAGTTCTTC
CSVELAGAYYNEQFF
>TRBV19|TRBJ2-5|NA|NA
TGTGCCAGTAGTGAACAGGGTGGAGAGACCCAGTACTTC
CASSEQGGETQYF
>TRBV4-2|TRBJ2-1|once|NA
TGTGCCAGCAGCCAAGATCGCGGGGTCGGCTCCTACAATGAGCAGTTCTTC
CASSQDRGVGSYNEQFF
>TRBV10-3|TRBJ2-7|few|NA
TGTGCCATCAGGAGGCCATCTCAATGGGACGAGCAGTACTTC
CAIRRPSQWDEQYF
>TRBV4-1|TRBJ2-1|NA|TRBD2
TGCGCCAGCAGCCTGAGGACCGGACTAGCGGGAGGGGTATATGAGCAGTTCTTC
CASSLRTGLAGGVYEQFF
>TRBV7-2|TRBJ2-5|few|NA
TGTGCCAGCAGCTTAGCGCAAGAGACCCAGTACTTC
CASSLAQETQYF
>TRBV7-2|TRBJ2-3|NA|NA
TGTGCCAGCAGCTTAGTTTCTCTAGTTACAGATACGCAGTATTTT
CASSLVSLVTDTQYF
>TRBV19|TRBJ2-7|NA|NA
TGTGCCAGTACCCGTTCGGACCGTCCCTACGAGCAGTACTTC
CASTRSDRPYEQYF
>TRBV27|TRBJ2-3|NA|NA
TGTGCCAGCAGCCGATCGGTTGGGCGGCGCACGGGGCTCTCGTATTTT
CASSRSVGRRTGLSYF
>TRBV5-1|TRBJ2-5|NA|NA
TGCGCCAGCAGCTTGGACAGGTTGGAGACCCAGTACTTC
CASSLDRLETQYF
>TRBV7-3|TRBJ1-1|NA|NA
TGTGCCAGCAGCTACGAAAGGAACACTGAAGCTTTCTTT
CASSYERNTEAFF
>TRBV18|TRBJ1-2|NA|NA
TGTGCCAGCTCACCACAGGGTATTGGCCTCAATGGCTACACCTTC
CASSPQGIGLNGYTF
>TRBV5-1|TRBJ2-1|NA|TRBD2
TGCGCCAGCAGCCCAAGACTAGCGGGAGAGTCATACAATGAGCAGTTCTTC
CASSPRLAGESYNEQFF
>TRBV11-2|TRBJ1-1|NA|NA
TGTGCCAGCAGCACTCGGGACTCCCCGCGCACTGAAGCTTTCTTT
CASSTRDSPRTEAFF
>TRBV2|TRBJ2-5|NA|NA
TGTGCCAGCAGACTTATCGAGACCCAGTACTTC
CASRLIETQYF
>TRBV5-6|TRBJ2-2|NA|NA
TGTGCCAGCAGCTTAAGGCGAGCTCACTCGGTGGAGCTGTTTTTT
CASSLRRAHSVELFF
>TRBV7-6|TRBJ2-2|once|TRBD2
TGTGCCAGCAGCTTAGCGCCGGGACTAGCGGGAGCCGGGAACACCGGGGAGCTGTTTTTT
CASSLAPGLAGAGNTGELFF
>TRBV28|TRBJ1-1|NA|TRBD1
TGTGCCAGCAGTCCCCCGCGACAGGGACGAACGGGGATGAACACTGAAGCTTTCTTT
CASSPPRQGRTGMNTEAFF
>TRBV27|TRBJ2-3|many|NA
TGTGCCAGCAGTTTCCTAGTGGCGGGGTCAGATACGCAGTATTTT
CASSFLVAGSDTQYF
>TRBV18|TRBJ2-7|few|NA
TGTGCCAGCTCACCAACACAGGAGAACGAGCAGTACTTC
CASSPTQENEQYF
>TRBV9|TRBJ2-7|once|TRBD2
TGTGCCAGCAGCGAGGGACTAGCGGGAGGGGGCTACGAGCAGTACTTC
CASSEGLAGGGYEQYF
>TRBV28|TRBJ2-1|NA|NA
TGTGCCAGCCTAACAGGTGAAACATACAATGAGCAGTTCTTC
CASLTGETYNEQFF
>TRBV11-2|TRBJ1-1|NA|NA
TGTGCCAGCAGCTTGGGGACGGAACTGAACACTGAAGCTTTCTTT
CASSLGTELNTEAFF
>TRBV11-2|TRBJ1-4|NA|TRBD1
TGTGCCAGCAGCTACACGACAGGGGGGGAACTGTTTTTT
CASSYTTGGELFF
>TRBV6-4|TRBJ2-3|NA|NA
TGTGCCAGCAGTGCCGAGAACGGAGCGCAGTATTTT
CASSAENGAQYF
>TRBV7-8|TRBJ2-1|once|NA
TGTGCCAGCAGCTCCGCGGATAAGCAGTTCTTC
CASSSADKQFF
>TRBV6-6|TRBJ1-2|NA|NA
TGTGCCAGCATTGATCAGGGGAACGGTGGCTACACCTTC
CASIDQGNGGYTF
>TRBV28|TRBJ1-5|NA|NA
TGTGCCAGCCTGAGTAGCAATCAGCCCCAGCATTTT
CASLSSNQPQHF
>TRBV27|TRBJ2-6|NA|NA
TGTGCCAGCAGTTCAGGTGTGGGCGGGGCCAACGTCCTGACTTTC
CASSSGVGGANVLTF
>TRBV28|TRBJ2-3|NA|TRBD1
TGTGCCAGCAGCCTGAAACAGGGGGTAGATACGCAGTATTTT
CASSLKQGVDTQYF
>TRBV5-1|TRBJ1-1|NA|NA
TGCGCCAGCAGCTTTTCAGGGTTCGCGAGCACTGAAGCTTTCTTT
CASSFSGFASTEAFF
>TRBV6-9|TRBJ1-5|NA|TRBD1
TGTGGACCGTTCACAGGGGACCAGGTCGATCAGCCCCAGCATTTT
CGPFTGDQVDQPQHF
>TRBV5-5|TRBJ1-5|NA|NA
TGTGCCAGCAGCCCCTTTATCAGCAGGTATCAGCCCCAGCATTTT
CASSPFISRYQPQHF
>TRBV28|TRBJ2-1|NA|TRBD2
TGTGCCAGCAGTGTTAAACTAGCGCGTGAGCAGTTCTTC
CASSVKLAREQFF
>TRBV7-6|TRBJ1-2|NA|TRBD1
TGTGCCAGCAGCCCGACAGGGGGTAATAACTATGGCTACACCTTC
CASSPTGGNNYGYTF
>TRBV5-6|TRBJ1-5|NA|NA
TGTGCCAGCAGCTTGGCCAGCGGGCCCCAGCATTTT
CASSLASGPQHF
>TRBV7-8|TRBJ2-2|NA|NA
TGTGCCAGCAGCTTACGCGTGGGGGACACCGGGGAGCTGTTTTTT
CASSLRVGDTGELFF
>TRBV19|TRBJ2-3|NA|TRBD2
TGTGCCAGTGGACTAGCGTCGACAGATACGCAGTATTTT
CASGLASTDTQYF
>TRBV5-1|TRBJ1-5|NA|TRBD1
TGCGCCAGCAGCTTGGGGACAGGGGGTCAGCCCCAGCATTTT
CASSLGTGGQPQHF
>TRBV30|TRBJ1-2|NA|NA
TGTGCCTGGAAAACCGCAGGATATAGCTACACCTTC
CAWKTAGYSYTF
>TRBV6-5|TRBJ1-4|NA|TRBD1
TGTGCCAGCAGCCGCGACAGGGGGGATGAAAAACTGTTTTTT
CASSRDRGDEKLFF
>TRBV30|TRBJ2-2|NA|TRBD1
TGTGCCTGGAGTGTAGGGACAGCACCCACCGGGGAGCTGTTTTTT
CAWSVGTAPTGELFF
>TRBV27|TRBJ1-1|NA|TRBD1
TGTGCCAGCAGTGGACCCTACAGGGGGCGTAGGGACACTGAAGCTTTCTTT
CASSGPYRGRRDTEAFF